This T cell receptor beta chain was identified in a study of early T cells in non-severe SARS-CoV-2 infection. The wider study: Unpaired chains resulted from sequencing bulk RNA of unsorted whole blood. Study findings and constraints: VDJdb matching favored anti-spike CD8 responses, missing private and CD4 specificities.

Attached unique molecular identifiers marked individual cDNA molecules. TCRdb called the 5' RACE reads again in MiXCR, with one record for every CDR3 protein. This table has more than 65,000 distinct CDR3 sequences, roughly 13% appearing once. Only a few counts were recorded for this clonotype. The antigen remains unidentified. There are 13 residues in the CDR3. Per the germline V gene, CDR1 is SGHDT and CDR2 is YYEEEE. V gave up 0 bases and J gave up 2 bases, with 6 bases separating them. This receptor was obtained from an adult who was a healthcare worker with PCR-confirmed SARS-CoV-2 infection or an uninfected control (not recorded which). The chain joins TRBV5-6 to TRBJ2-7; no clear D. The sequencing sample was made of whole blood. This chain's CDR3 is CASSLVRAYEQYF. DNA for the CDR3: TGTGCCAGCAGCTTGGTGAGAGCCTACGAGCAGTACTTC. The entire variable domain, with the rest obtained from reference TRBV5-6 and TRBJ2-7, is as follows: DAGVTQSPTHLIKTRGQQVTLRCSPKSGHDTVSWYQQALGQGPQFIFQYYEEEERQRGNFPDRFSGHQFPNYSSELNVNALLLGDSALYLCASSLVRAYEQYFGPGTRLTVT.